Listed below are T cell receptor beta chains from one sample, sequenced in a study of blood T cells in healthy people across ages. Via MiXCR, TCRdb re-called the 5' RACE reads, giving one row per CDR3 protein. The sample lists fewer than 900,000 distinct CDR3 sequences; 43% were seen once. Sequenced: blood. The receptors originated from a woman aged 55-70 years in good health. The CDR3 runs from the conserved cysteine through the conserved F or W. D genes are given only for firm matches. Some rows have no size entry. The others give once, few or many, or a class for an expanded clone.

d_call j_call v_call clone_size cdr3_nt cdr3_aa
. TRBJ2-7 TRBV4-1 . TGCGCCAGCAGCCAGGGCCTACTTCGGAAACTCGGCTCCTACGAGCAGTACTTC CASSQGLLRKLGSYEQYF
. TRBJ1-4 TRBV15 few TGTGCCACCAGCAGAGGACAGGCGGGGGAAAAACTGTTTTTT CATSRGQAGEKLFF
. TRBJ2-1 TRBV7-2 . TGTGCCAGCAGCTTTCCGGGGGATGGTGAGCAGTTCTTC CASSFPGDGEQFF
. TRBJ1-2 TRBV4-2 . TGTGCCAGCAACCAAGATCAGGGGAATGGCTACACCTTC CASNQDQGNGYTF
TRBD1 TRBJ1-5 TRBV7-9 many TGTGCCACCAGGCAGGGGGATCAGCCCCAGCATTTT CATRQGDQPQHF
. TRBJ2-4 TRBV2 . TGTGCCAGCAGTGCGATGAGGGGGGCCAAAAACATTCAGTACTTC CASSAMRGAKNIQYF
TRBD2 TRBJ2-7 TRBV10-3 . TGTGCCATCAGTGCGGCTAGCGGGGGGGTATACGAGCAGTACTTC CAISAASGGVYEQYF
. TRBJ2-5 TRBV7-2 few TGTGCCAGCAGCGTATCGAGCGTGGAGACCCAGTACTTC CASSVSSVETQYF
. TRBJ2-7 TRBV11-2 . TGTGCCAGCAGCTTAGCCGGGTGGTTGGACGAGCAGTACTTC CASSLAGWLDEQYF
TRBD1 TRBJ2-1 TRBV6-2/TRBV6-3 . TGTGCCAGCAGTTACTCGCGGGACAGGGTAATGAATGAGCAGTTCTTC CASSYSRDRVMNEQFF
TRBD2 TRBJ2-1 TRBV7-6 few TGTGCCAGCCTTGCTGAGCGGGGGGACTTAAATGAGCAGTTCTTC CASLAERGDLNEQFF
TRBD2 TRBJ2-3 TRBV20-1 . TGCAGTGCTCCTAGCGGACTCACAGATACGCAGTATTTT CSAPSGLTDTQYF
. TRBJ2-1 TRBV11-2 . TGTGCCAGCAGCTTCCGGCCCTACAATGAGCAGTTCTTC CASSFRPYNEQFF
. TRBJ1-3 TRBV7-6 . TGTGCCAGCAGCTTGGGAGCAAGCTCTGGAAACACCATATATTTT CASSLGASSGNTIYF
. TRBJ1-1 TRBV10-3 . TGTGCCGTCAGGGCGAACACTGAAGCTTTCTTT CAVRANTEAFF
. TRBJ1-2 TRBV7-2 . TGTGCCAGCAGCTTGTCTATCGGGCGCCGTAACTATGGCTACACCTTC CASSLSIGRRNYGYTF
. TRBJ2-5 TRBV25-1 once TGTGCCAGCAGTAAGGGACTCAGGGGAGAGACCCAGTACTTC CASSKGLRGETQYF
TRBD1 TRBJ1-4 TRBV9 few TGTGCCAGCAGCGTTCTCTCAGGGGGCGGCGAAAAACTGTTTTTT CASSVLSGGGEKLFF
. TRBJ1-2 TRBV20-1 . TGCAGTGCTAGAGATCTCGAGGCCGAAGATCGCGGGGGAAACTATGGCTACACCTTC CSARDLEAEDRGGNYGYTF
TRBD2 TRBJ2-3 TRBV29-1 few TGCAGCGGTGGACTAGCGAGCACAGATACGCAGTATTTT CSGGLASTDTQYF
TRBD1 TRBJ2-3 TRBV19 few TGTGCCAGTAGTATACCCGCTGGAAAGGGGGCATGGACAGATACGCAGTATTTT CASSIPAGKGAWTDTQYF
. TRBJ2-5 TRBV5-1 few TGCGCCAGCAGCCGCGGGGACGGGCAAGAGACCCAGTACTTC CASSRGDGQETQYF
TRBD1 TRBJ1-5 TRBV27 . TGTGCCAGCAGCTCAGGGGGGGCTAGCAATCAGCCCCAGCATTTT CASSSGGASNQPQHF
TRBD2 TRBJ2-5 TRBV7-7 . TGTGCCAGCAGCCCGAGCGGGGGGCCTGAAGAGACCCAGTACTTC CASSPSGGPEETQYF